The source of this TCR beta chain is a study of T cell changes during pregnancy in multiple sclerosis. Germline V lookup: CDR1 LNHDA, CDR2 SQIVND (reference sequence). The CDR3 sequence is 15 residues long. The J segment lost 4 bases and the V segment lost 3 bases, leaving 5 bases of the junction unmatched. Sequencing used immunoSEQ multiplex PCR; TCRdb keeps in-frame clones, though not all of them. The table has approximately 49,000 clones, 80% to 95% seen once. This chain joins TRBV19 and TRBJ2-2; 7 nucleotides match TRBD1. The receptor was isolated from a female donor with multiple sclerosis, enrolled in a pregnancy study. The sequences come from peripheral blood, collected after pregnancy. The CDR3 sequence: CASSIRDSSTGELFF. Here the CDR3 DNA reads TGTGCCAGTAGTATTCGGGACAGCAGCACCGGGGAGCTGTTTTTT.